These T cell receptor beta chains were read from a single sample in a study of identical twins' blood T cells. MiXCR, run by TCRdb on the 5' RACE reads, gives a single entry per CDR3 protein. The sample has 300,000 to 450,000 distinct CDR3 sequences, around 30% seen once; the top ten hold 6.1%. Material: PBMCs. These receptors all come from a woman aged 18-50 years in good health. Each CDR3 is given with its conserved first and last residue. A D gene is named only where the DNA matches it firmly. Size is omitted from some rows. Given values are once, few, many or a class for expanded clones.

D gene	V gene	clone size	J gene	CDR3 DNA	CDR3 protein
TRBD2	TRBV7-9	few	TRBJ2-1	TGTGCCAGCCAAGCCAGCGGGAGAATCTACAATGAGCAGTTCTTC	CASQASGRIYNEQFF
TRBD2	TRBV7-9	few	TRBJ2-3	TGTGCCAGCAGCATGGGACTAGCGGGAGTTAGCACAGATACGCAGTATTTT	CASSMGLAGVSTDTQYF
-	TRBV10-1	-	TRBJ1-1	TGCGCCAGCAGTGAAACCCAGGCGTACACTGAAGCTTTCTTT	CASSETQAYTEAFF
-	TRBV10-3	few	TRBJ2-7	TGTGCCATCAGTGACCTGAGGGAGCAGTACTTC	CAISDLREQYF
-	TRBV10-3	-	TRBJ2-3	TGTGCCATCAGTGTTGGGTTGACAGATACGCAGTATTTT	CAISVGLTDTQYF
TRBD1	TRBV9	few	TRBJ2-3	TGTGCCAGCAGCGGCGGACAGGTCACAGATACGCAGTATTTT	CASSGGQVTDTQYF
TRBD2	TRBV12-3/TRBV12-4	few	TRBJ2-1	TGTGCCAGCACTGGGACTAGCGGGAGCTCCTACAATGAGCAGTTCTTC	CASTGTSGSSYNEQFF
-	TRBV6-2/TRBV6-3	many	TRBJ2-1	TGTGCCAGCACCGACGCATACAATGAGCAGTTCTTC	CASTDAYNEQFF
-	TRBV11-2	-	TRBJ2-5	TGTGCCAGCAGCCCCCGCAGGAACCAAGAGACCCAGTACTTC	CASSPRRNQETQYF
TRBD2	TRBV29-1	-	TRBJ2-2	TGCAGCGTTGCTAGCGGGAAAGTCGGGGAGCTGTTTTTT	CSVASGKVGELFF
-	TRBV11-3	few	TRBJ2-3	TGTGCCAGCAGCTTAGAACGAGATGATACGCAGTATTTT	CASSLERDDTQYF
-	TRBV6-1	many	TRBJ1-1	TGTGCCAGCAGTGAAGTTGAAGCTTTCTTT	CASSEVEAFF
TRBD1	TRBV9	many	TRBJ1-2	TGCGCCAGCAGCGTGGGACAGGGTAATGGCTACACCTTC	CASSVGQGNGYTF
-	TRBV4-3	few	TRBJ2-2	TGCGCCAGCAGCCAAGGGACGGTCACCGGGGAGCTGTTTTTT	CASSQGTVTGELFF
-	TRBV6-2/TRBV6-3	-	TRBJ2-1	TGTGCCAGCAGTTATTCTGGCCCCTACAATGAGCAGTTCTTC	CASSYSGPYNEQFF
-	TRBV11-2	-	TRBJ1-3	TGTGCCAGCAGCTTAGAATATGGTTCCTCTGGAAACACCATATATTTT	CASSLEYGSSGNTIYF
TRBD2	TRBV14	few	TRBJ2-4	TGTGCCAGCAGCCCGGGACTAGCGGAAAACATTCAGTACTTC	CASSPGLAENIQYF
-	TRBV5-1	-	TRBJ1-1	TGCGCCAGCAGCTTATACGATAGGAACACTGAAGCTTTCTTT	CASSLYDRNTEAFF
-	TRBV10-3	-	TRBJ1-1	TGTGCCATCAGTGAGCAGCCAGGGAGGGACACTGAAGCTTTCTTT	CAISEQPGRDTEAFF
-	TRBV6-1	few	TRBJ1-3	TGTGCCAGCAGCGAGGACATGAACTCTGGAAACACCATATATTTT	CASSEDMNSGNTIYF
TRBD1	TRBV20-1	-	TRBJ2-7	TGCAGTGCTAGAGAGATGACAGGGGGGAGTGGCGAGCAGTACTTC	CSAREMTGGSGEQYF
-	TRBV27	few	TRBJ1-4	TGTGCCAGCAGCCGTGGCGGGTATGAAAAACTGTTTTTT	CASSRGGYEKLFF
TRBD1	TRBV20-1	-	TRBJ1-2	TGCAGTGCCACGACAGGGTTTGATGGCTACACCTTC	CSATTGFDGYTF
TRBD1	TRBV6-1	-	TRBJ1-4	TGTGCCAGCAGTGAATCCGGGACAGGGCTTCCTAATGAAAAACTGTTTTTT	CASSESGTGLPNEKLFF
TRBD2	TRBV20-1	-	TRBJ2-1	TGCAGTGCTAGGGCGACTAGCGTAAACGTAAAAACCTACAATGAGCAGTTCTTC	CSARATSVNVKTYNEQFF
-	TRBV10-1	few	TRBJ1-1	TGCGCCAGCAGTGAGAGGGTTCTCTCCGAAGCTTTCTTT	CASSERVLSEAFF
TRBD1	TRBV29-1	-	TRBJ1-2	TGCAGCGTGGACAGGGTTGGAGGCTACACCTTC	CSVDRVGGYTF
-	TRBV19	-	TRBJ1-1	TGTGCCAGTAGTATTATACAGGACACTGAAGCTTTCTTT	CASSIIQDTEAFF
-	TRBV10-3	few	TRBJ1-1	TGTGCCATCAATGCGGGGATGAACACTGAAGCTTTCTTT	CAINAGMNTEAFF
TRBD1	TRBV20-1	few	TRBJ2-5	TGCAGTGGGGACAGACAAGAGACCCAGTACTTC	CSGDRQETQYF
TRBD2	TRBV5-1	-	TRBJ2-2	TGCGCCAGCAGCTGGACTAGAAGCACCGGGGAGCTGTTTTTT	CASSWTRSTGELFF
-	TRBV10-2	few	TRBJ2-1	TGCGCCAGCAGTCGGTCGCTAGCCTACAATGAGCAGTTCTTC	CASSRSLAYNEQFF
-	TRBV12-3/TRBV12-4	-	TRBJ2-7	TGTGCCAGCAGTTTGCGGCCCAACGAGCAGTACTTC	CASSLRPNEQYF
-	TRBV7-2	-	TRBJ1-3	TGTGCCAGCAGCTTTGTCGGGGGTAGTAAGGCTGGAAACACCATATATTTT	CASSFVGGSKAGNTIYF
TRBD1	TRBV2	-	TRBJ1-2	TGTGCCAGCAGTGGAGGGGGCGCCTTCAGCTACACCTTC	CASSGGGAFSYTF
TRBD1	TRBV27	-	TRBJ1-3	TGTGCCAGCAGTTCTCTCGGACAGGGGGAATTTGGAGACACCATATATTTT	CASSSLGQGEFGDTIYF
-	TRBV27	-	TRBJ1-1	TGTGCCAGCAATCCCCGGGCCAGTGGGACTGAAGCTTTCTTT	CASNPRASGTEAFF
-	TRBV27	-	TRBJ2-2	TGTGCCAGCAGTCCCCGGACGATCACCGGGGAGCTGTTTTTT	CASSPRTITGELFF
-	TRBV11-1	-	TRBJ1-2	TGTGCCAGCAGCCAACGGGACTATGGCTACACCTTC	CASSQRDYGYTF